This T cell receptor (beta chain) was captured in a study of cytomegalovirus exposure and HLA in healthy donors. These donors counted as nominally healthy when sampled, but unrecorded immune exposures were likely. Germline lookup yields CDR1 LNHDA and CDR2 SQIVND (reference sequence). The junction had 7 bases not matched to a gene; V was cut back by 4 bases and J by 4 bases. CDR3 length equals 15 residues. Primers for the PCR totalled 60 Vbeta and 13 Jbeta. TCRdb's table, derived via immunoSEQ multiplex PCR, lists solely in-frame clones and lacks some. This sample has about 150,000 clones; 82% occur once, and the top ten carry around 6.6%. The study, taken as a whole, reports: A previous analysis found most TCR beta V segments productive roughly 87% or roughly 30% of the time. The analysis excluded some indistinguishable V segments, including TRBV6-2 and TRBV6-3. Analysis performed later showed TCR beta chains linked to HLA being more clonally expanded than equally common others.

This clone was observed a handful of times. Its antigen remains unidentified. Sequencing was carried out using PBMCs. The sequence came from a woman aged 50 to 65 in good health and CMV-seropositive. J is TRBJ2-1 and V is TRBV19, with 7 positions matching TRBD2. CDR3 sequence: CASSRGGLGYNEQFF. CDR3 sequence (DNA): TGTGCCAGTAGTAGGGGCGGACTAGGATACAATGAGCAGTTCTTC.